A single sample is the source of the 5 T cell receptor beta chains below, sequenced in a study of T cell repertoires in cytomegalovirus infection. These receptors' antigens are unknown. TCRdb ran MiXCR on the reads and lists one entry per CDR3 protein. The sample has fewer than 950,000 distinct CDR3 sequences, roughly 33% seen once. The starting material was cultured CD8+ T cells from PBMCs, obtained from culture after CMV antigen stimulation. These TCRs come from a human donor in good health (CMV status not recorded). Some clones in this sample may be carry-over from other donors' samples.

As to this clonotype: This is likely a read error, given that the CDR3 carries no conserved phenylalanine or tryptophan at its end. The chain recombines TRBV7-8 with TRBJ2-3, with no clear D. CDR1 and CDR2 from the germline V gene are SGHVS and FQNEAQ. This CDR3 contains 17 residues. The CDR3 sequence: CASSLESGPRYGDTQYY. Written as DNA, the CDR3 is TGTGCCAGTAGCTTAGAGTCAGGTCCTAGATACGGGGATACGCAGTATTAT.

With regard to this clonotype: A read error is possible here, since a much larger clone lies one base away. The gene calls are TRBV7-1 and TRBJ1-5, with D unresolved. TRBV7-1 qualifies as an ORF whose function is uncertain. The V end lost 8 bases, the J end lost 4 bases, and 18 bases lay between the germline ends. The length of the CDR3 is 15 residues. The CDR3 loop reads CASGYSQVGNQPQHF. The CDR3 bases are TGTGCCAGCGGCTACAGCCAGGTTGGGAATCAGCCCCAGCATTTT.

The chain recombines TRBV24-1 with TRBJ2-5; tentatively, D is TRBD1 or TRBD2 (6 bases each). CDR3 size: 16 residues. Trimming pared 9 bases from V and 0 bases from J, leaving 19 bases between. The germline gives CDR1 KGHDR, CDR2 SFDVKD. CDR3 region: CATGATGAFDQETQYF. The CDR3 bases are TGTGCCACCGGGGCCACGGGGGCTTTTGACCAAGAGACCCAGTACTTC.

This chain links TRBV19 with TRBJ2-3; 7 bases are shared with TRBD1. This CDR3 spans 15 amino acids. J gave up 2 bases and V 10 bases, and 12 bases lay outside the gene matches. Germline assignment: CDR1 LNHDA and CDR2 SQIVND (reference sequence). CDR3 amino acids: CAISDRAGATDTQYF. The CDR3 DNA follows: TGTGCCATAAGCGACAGGGCCGGGGCCACAGATACGCAGTATTTT.

J is TRBJ2-2 and V is TRBV15, with D maybe TRBD2 (6 bases). The CDR3 contains 18 residues. Per the germline V gene, CDR1 is LNHNV and CDR2 is YYDKDF (reference sequence). V was shortened by 8 bases and J by 0 bases, with 22 bases between the two germline ends. The CDR3 sequence: CATAGTGNAPSNTGELFF. The CDR3 bases are TGTGCCACCGCGGGGACCGGGAATGCCCCCTCGAACACCGGGGAGCTGTTTTTT.